This TCR beta chain stems from a study of beta chain features in type 1 diabetes. Whole-study results and caveats: The study left unresolved whether HLA type influences TCRB rearrangement. Patients' naive, central memory and Treg TCRB repertoires seemed closer to one another than those of healthy donors. Type 1 diabetes patients had VDJ junctions that carried fewer insertions and more deletions. Significant though moderate, a shortening of TCRB CDR3s appeared in all four CD4+ subsets of Type 1 diabetes patients.

A single heparinised draw of about 120 mL on average was taken per donor. Germline CDR1 is SGHNT and CDR2 is YYREEE (reference sequence). The CDR3 sequence is 13 residues long. Note on this clone: Its antigen is as yet unknown.

Reverse transcription of all isolated RNA meant that expressed TCRB transcripts were sequenced. The table came from immunoSEQ multiplex PCR; TCRdb's copy has only in-frame clones and leaves some out. Of about 660,000 clones in the sample, about an eighth were seen once. The TCR comes from a man between 18 and 35 years old with type 1 diabetes. What was sequenced was naive CD4+ T cells from blood. V gene TRBV5-4 combines with J gene TRBJ2-5, with 10 nucleotides matching TRBD1. TRBJ2-7 explains the end of the DNA better; the J call may be wrong. The CDR3 DNA reads TGTGCCACCCGACAGGGGGCTACCTACGAGCAGTACTTC. Protein product: CATRQGATYEQYF.